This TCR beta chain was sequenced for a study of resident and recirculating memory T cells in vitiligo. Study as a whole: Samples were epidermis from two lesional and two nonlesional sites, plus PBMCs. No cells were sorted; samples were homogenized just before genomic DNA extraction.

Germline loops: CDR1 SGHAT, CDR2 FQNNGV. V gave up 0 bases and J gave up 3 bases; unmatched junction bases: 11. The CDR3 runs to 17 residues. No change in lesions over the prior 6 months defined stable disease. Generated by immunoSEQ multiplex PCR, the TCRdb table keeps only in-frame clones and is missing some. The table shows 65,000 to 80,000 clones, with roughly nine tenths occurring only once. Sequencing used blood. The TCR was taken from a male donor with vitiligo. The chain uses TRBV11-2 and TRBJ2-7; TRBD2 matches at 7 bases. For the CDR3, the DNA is TGTGCCAGCAGCTTAGATCGGGGCGGCGGGAGAATCTACGAGCAGTACTTC. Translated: CASSLDRGGGRIYEQYF.